One sample yielded the 6 T cell receptor beta chains listed below, sequenced in a study of blood T cell repertoires in COVID-19. Clones were sequenced by immunoSEQ multiplex PCR, and TCRdb holds only the in-frame ones, with some missing. This repertoire shows 95,000 to 150,000 clones, roughly 90% found once; its top ten account for about 7.3%. The specimen was peripheral blood. These TCRs come from a man between 45 and 60 years old with acute or convalescent COVID-19.

V gene TRBV10-1 combines with J gene TRBJ2-1; a weak D match, TRBD2 (6 bases). The CDR3 loop spans 12 amino acids. Germline CDR1 and CDR2: WNHNN and SYGVQD (reference sequence). V was clipped by 8 bases and J by 6 bases, with 11 bases between them. For the CDR3, the DNA is TGCGCCAGCGGGGGGTCATCCAATGAGCAGTTCTTC. Translation: CASGGSSNEQFF.

The CDR3 DNA is TGTGCCAGCAGCTTGAACGTCCGGGAGGCCTCAGATACGCAGTATTTT. It encodes CASSLNVREASDTQYF. The rearrangement links TRBV5-6 to TRBJ2-3; 7 bases align to TRBD2. The CDR3 runs 16 residues. The germline CDR1 and CDR2 sequences are SGHDT and YYEEEE. V shed 1 base, J shed 4 bases, and the junction held 9 bases outside the gene matches.

The CDR3 coding sequence is TGTGCCAGCAGCAGTAGACAGGCGATCTCTGGAAACACCATATATTTT. Translated, it gives CASSSRQAISGNTIYF. This chain uses TRBV9 with TRBJ1-3; maybe TRBD1 (6 bases). Germline CDR1 SGDLS, CDR2 YYNGEE. Trimming took off 4 bases at V and 0 bases at J, with 14 bases between the two ends. This CDR3 has 16 amino acids.

CDR3 in DNA: TGTGCCAGCAACCACGGGACAGGGGGCCTTGGCGATCAGCCCCAGCATTTT. Its translation: CASNHGTGGLGDQPQHF. The rearrangement joins TRBV7-9 to TRBJ1-5; 12 bases align to TRBD1. Trimming took 7 bases from V and 5 from J; bases not matched to a gene: 12. Germline V gene lookup returns CDR1 SEHNR and CDR2 FQNEAQ (reference sequence). The CDR3 is 17 residues long.

The genes are TRBV18 and TRBJ1-1; 7 nucleotides agree with TRBD1. This CDR3 spans 14 amino acids. Per the germline V gene, CDR1 is KGHSH and CDR2 is LQKENI. After removal of 3 bases from V and 0 bases from J, the junction contained 1 base not matched to a gene. The CDR3 is CASSPGQMNTEAFF. For the CDR3, the DNA is TGTGCCAGCTCACCGGGACAGATGAACACTGAAGCTTTCTTT.

There are a few counts of this clone. This chain uses TRBV19 with TRBJ2-2; D remains ambiguous. The germline gives CDR1 LNHDA, CDR2 SQIVND (reference sequence). CDR3 length: 12 amino acids. Trimming left V 7 bases short and J 3 bases short, with 6 bases between. The CDR3 bases are TGTGCCAGTAAGGAGTACACCGGGGAGCTGTTTTTT. Its protein product is CASKEYTGELFF.